The rows below give T cell receptor beta chains drawn from one sample of a study of identical twins. TCRdb re-called the 5' RACE reads through MiXCR, storing one row per CDR3 protein. Found here are fewer than 250,000 distinct CDR3 sequences, around 7.6% of them singletons; the top ten hold about 5.6%. The data were also submitted as part of a second study, on yellow fever vaccine responses in identical twins.

Sequenced material: CD8+ T cells sorted from blood. The receptors originated from a young woman in good health. Each CDR3 is given with its conserved first and last residue. Each record gives: J gene, CDR3 length, clone size, V gene, D gene, CDR3 DNA, CDR3 protein. A D gene is named only where the DNA matches it firmly. Not every row has a clone size; where given, it reads once, few, many or a size class.

TRBJ2-1,14,.,TRBV28,.,TGTGCCAGCAGTTCAGCCGAGGGCTACAATGAGCAGTTCTTC,CASSSAEGYNEQFF
TRBJ2-1,15,many,TRBV28,TRBD2,TGTGCCAGCAGTTTGAGCGGGAGGGCGGGGAATGAGCAGTTCTTC,CASSLSGRAGNEQFF
TRBJ2-2,16,.,TRBV3-1,.,TGTGCCAGCAGCCAAGACAGGGCCACGAACACCGGGGAGCTGTTTTTT,CASSQDRATNTGELFF
TRBJ2-2,17,many,TRBV15,TRBD2,TGTGCCACCAGCTTTTTCACGGGGACTAGGCTAAGCGGGGAGCTGTTTTTT,CATSFFTGTRLSGELFF
TRBJ2-1,17,few,TRBV29-1,TRBD1,TGCAGCGTTGAAGGGGACAGGGGGCCCTCCTCCTACAATGAGCAGTTCTTC,CSVEGDRGPSSYNEQFF
TRBJ2-1,20,many,TRBV24-1,TRBD2,TGTGCCACCAGTTCAGCGTTTCAGACTAGCGCCAACATACTCTACAATGAGCAGTTCTTC,CATSSAFQTSANILYNEQFF
TRBJ2-3,15,.,TRBV6-2/TRBV6-3,.,TGTGCCAGCAGTTACTCCCGGGACAACACAGATACGCAGTATTTT,CASSYSRDNTDTQYF
TRBJ2-7,12,few,TRBV11-2,.,TGTGCCAGCAGCTCCGTAACATACGAGCAGTACTTC,CASSSVTYEQYF
TRBJ2-3,13,.,TRBV5-1,.,TGCGCCAGCAGCCAGCCTAGGACAGATACGCAGTATTTT,CASSQPRTDTQYF
TRBJ1-1,13,few,TRBV27,.,TGTGCCAGCAGTTTGATGAGGGGTAATGAAGCTTTCTTT,CASSLMRGNEAFF
TRBJ1-2,15,many,TRBV6-4,TRBD1,TGTGCCAGCAGTGACTCAGCGACAGGGCTGGATGGCTACACCTTC,CASSDSATGLDGYTF
TRBJ2-1,19,few,TRBV7-8,.,TGTGCCAGCAGCTTACGACGTCAGGGGCCCAACCACTTTAACAATGAGCAGTTCTTC,CASSLRRQGPNHFNNEQFF
TRBJ2-3,15,many,TRBV29-1,.,TGCAGCGTTCCCGACGGGGAGAGGGGCACAGATACGCAGTATTTT,CSVPDGERGTDTQYF
TRBJ2-5,13,.,TRBV5-1,.,TGCGCCAGCAAAAAGACAGGAGGAGAGACCCAGTACTTC,CASKKTGGETQYF
TRBJ2-1,17,.,TRBV5-1,TRBD2,TGCGCCAGCAGCTTGTCACTAGCGGGAGGGCCCTACAATGAGCAGTTCTTC,CASSLSLAGGPYNEQFF
TRBJ2-3,15,few,TRBV10-2,.,TGCGCCAGCACGATCGGTTTCGGGGGCACAGATACGCAGTATTTT,CASTIGFGGTDTQYF
TRBJ2-1,16,few,TRBV3-1,.,TGTGCCAGCAGCCAAGATGGGCGGACAAATTACAATGAGCAGTTCTTC,CASSQDGRTNYNEQFF
TRBJ2-2,16,.,TRBV10-3,TRBD1,TGTGCCATCAGTGATGTTCAGGGGGTCACCACCGGGGAGCTGTTTTTT,CAISDVQGVTTGELFF
TRBJ2-1,18,.,TRBV5-6,TRBD2,TGTGCCAGGGGCCCCGGGCTCGCGGGGGTGGCCTCCTACAATGAGCAGTTCTTC,CARGPGLAGVASYNEQFF
TRBJ2-3,14,many,TRBV28,.,TGTGCCAGCAGGGTGACTAGAAGCACAGATACGCAGTATTTT,CASRVTRSTDTQYF
TRBJ2-7,15,many,TRBV24-1,TRBD1,TGTGCCACCAGTGGCCGGGACAGATCCTCCTACGAGCAGTACTTC,CATSGRDRSSYEQYF
TRBJ2-3,20,few,TRBV11-2,TRBD2,TGTGCCAGCAGCATAAGGCCCGGGACTAGCGGGGACCCCAACCCAGATACGCAGTATTTT,CASSIRPGTSGDPNPDTQYF
TRBJ2-5,16,few,TRBV7-8,.,TGTGCCAGCAGCTTAGAAGGGCCCGTTGTTGCAGAGACCCAGTACTTC,CASSLEGPVVAETQYF
TRBJ2-1,15,.,TRBV25-1,.,TGTGCCAGCAGTGTATCGGACGGAACGTACAATGAGCAGTTCTTC,CASSVSDGTYNEQFF
TRBJ2-7,16,many,TRBV14,.,TGTGCCAGCAGCAGGCGGGGTAGGCCAAATCCCTACGAGCAGTACTTC,CASSRRGRPNPYEQYF
TRBJ2-7,14,.,TRBV29-1,.,TGCAGCGTTGCCGGGGACACGGAGATCTACGAGCAGTACTTC,CSVAGDTEIYEQYF
TRBJ2-1,16,.,TRBV5-1,.,TGCGCCAGCAACCCCTGGGGGAGGGGGCCTTCCAATGAGCAGTTCTTC,CASNPWGRGPSNEQFF
TRBJ2-1,14,few,TRBV20-1,.,TGCAGTGCGACCTTCATGAGCAGAAACAATGAGCAGTTCTTC,CSATFMSRNNEQFF
TRBJ2-3,15,.,TRBV20-1,.,TGCAGTGCCCGAGAGAGGGACCTTAGCACAGATACGCAGTATTTT,CSARERDLSTDTQYF
TRBJ1-1,15,many,TRBV5-1,.,TGCGCCAGCAGCTTGGGGACGGGGACGCTCACTGAAGCTTTCTTT,CASSLGTGTLTEAFF
TRBJ2-1,15,many,TRBV12-3/TRBV12-4,TRBD2,TGTGCCAGCAACCCTAGCGGGAGCCGTCGCAATGAGCAGTTCTTC,CASNPSGSRRNEQFF
TRBJ1-2,13,many,TRBV20-1,.,TGCAGTGCCACGGACCGAACTAACTATGGCTACACCTTC,CSATDRTNYGYTF
TRBJ2-7,16,.,TRBV2,TRBD2,TGTGCCAGCAGTGAAGCCCCTAGCGGGAGTCTTAACGAGCAGTACTTC,CASSEAPSGSLNEQYF
TRBJ1-2,15,many,TRBV15,TRBD1,TGTGCCACCAGCAGAGAATTCCAGGGGGCCTATGGCTACACCTTC,CATSREFQGAYGYTF
TRBJ2-3,15,few,TRBV6-4,.,TGTGCCACCCGCGTACAGGCGGGTGGTCAAGATACGCAGTATTTT,CATRVQAGGQDTQYF
TRBJ2-5,16,.,TRBV13,.,TGTGCCAGCAGCCCATCTTTTGGACATTTCCAAGAGACCCAGTACTTC,CASSPSFGHFQETQYF
TRBJ2-1,13,many,TRBV15,TRBD2,TGTGCCACCAGCTGGACTAGCCTTCGGGAGCAGTTCTTC,CATSWTSLREQFF
TRBJ2-6,18,few,TRBV4-2,TRBD1,TGTGCCAGCAGCCAAGGTTCCCAGGGGGCGGATGGGGCCAACGTCCTGACTTTC,CASSQGSQGADGANVLTF
TRBJ1-1,12,.,TRBV20-1,.,TGCAGTGCTAGAGGGAGGGAGACTGAAGCTTTCTTT,CSARGRETEAFF
TRBJ2-3,15,few,TRBV11-2,.,TGTGCCAGCAGCTCAGTCCTGGGTAAAACAGATACGCAGTATTTT,CASSSVLGKTDTQYF
TRBJ2-3,12,.,TRBV3-1,.,TGTGCCAGCAGCCGAGTGGTAGATACGCAGTATTTT,CASSRVVDTQYF
TRBJ2-1,11,many,TRBV27,.,TGTGCCACCAACGTGGGGCCTGAGCAGTTCTTC,CATNVGPEQFF
TRBJ1-2,15,many,TRBV18,.,TGTGCCAGCTCACCAACGGGGGGCCAGGGCTATGGCTACACCTTC,CASSPTGGQGYGYTF
TRBJ2-1,13,few,TRBV7-6,.,TGTGCCAGCAGCTTAGCAGGCGAAGTTGAGCAGTTCTTC,CASSLAGEVEQFF
TRBJ2-3,16,.,TRBV29-1,TRBD2,TGCAGCGTTGAAAGGGAGAGCGGGAGACGGACAGATACGCAGTATTTT,CSVERESGRRTDTQYF
TRBJ2-1,14,many,TRBV7-2,TRBD1,TGTGCCAGCAGCCAGACAGGGGTTATATATGAGCAGTTCTTC,CASSQTGVIYEQFF
TRBJ2-1,20,.,TRBV4-2,TRBD2,TGTGCCAGCAGCCTAAAGGGCAGGCTAGCGGGAGTGCGTGGGTTGAATGAGCAGTTCTTC,CASSLKGRLAGVRGLNEQFF
TRBJ2-5,13,many,TRBV27,.,TGTGCCAGCAGTTTAAACAGGGTGGAGACCCAGTACTTC,CASSLNRVETQYF
TRBJ2-5,16,few,TRBV12-5,TRBD2,TGTGCTAGTGGTTTTCAACTGGGGGGGTACCAAGAGACCCAGTACTTC,CASGFQLGGYQETQYF
TRBJ2-7,15,few,TRBV20-1,.,TGCAGTGCTGCGGGACAGAGTAATACCTTCTACGAGCAGTACTTC,CSAAGQSNTFYEQYF
TRBJ2-5,13,.,TRBV19,.,TGTGCCAGTAGTATAGTATGGCAAGAGACCCAGTACTTC,CASSIVWQETQYF
TRBJ1-2,12,many,TRBV7-9,.,TGTGCCAGCAGCCCGGAATCCCTCGGCTACACCTTC,CASSPESLGYTF
TRBJ1-6,13,few,TRBV7-9,TRBD1,TGTGCCAGCAGTGGGACAGCAATTTCACCCCTCCACTTT,CASSGTAISPLHF
TRBJ2-5,17,few,TRBV7-3,.,TGTGCCAGCAGCTTAAGAGGCGACGGTAGGCTCAGCGAGACCCAGTACTTC,CASSLRGDGRLSETQYF
TRBJ2-7,16,few,TRBV6-1,.,TGTGCCAGCGGACAGGAACTAGCTAGTGGGATCTACGAGCAGTACTTC,CASGQELASGIYEQYF
TRBJ2-7,12,.,TRBV5-6,.,TGTGCCAGCAGCTTGGCCGCGAACGAGCAGTACTTC,CASSLAANEQYF
TRBJ2-3,14,.,TRBV27,TRBD2,TGTGCCAGCAGTTTATCGCGGGAGACAGATACGCAGTATTTT,CASSLSRETDTQYF